This T cell receptor (beta chain) was retrieved from a study of blood T cells in healthy people across ages. Germline-derived CDR1 and CDR2 are MDHEN and SYDVKM. V lost 3 bases to trimming and J lost 11 bases, with 8 bases between them. The CDR3 is 11 amino acids. Combining a sample-barcoded 5' primer with a J-beta primer mix, a second PCR ran for about 7 to 12 cycles. TCRdb recomputed calls from the 5' RACE reads with MiXCR, one row per CDR3 protein. The profile shows around 600,000 distinct CDR3 sequences, about 45% of them singletons. The chain recombines TRBV28 with TRBJ2-1; the D gene is possibly TRBD2 (5 bases). The material sequenced was blood. This receptor was taken from an elderly man in good health. The CDR3 nucleotides are TGTGCCAGCAGTTTGAGGGAGAAGCAGTTCTTC. Amino acids: CASSLREKQFF.